This entry concerns a single T cell receptor (beta chain). Its antigen is not identified. This sample was taken from a study of T cell responses to AZD1222 COVID-19 vaccine. CDR3 size: 15 residues. CDR1 is SEHNR, CDR2 FQNEAQ, per germline (reference sequence). The trim removed 7 bases at V and 6 bases at J, leaving 8 bases unmatched. General study findings and limits: A mostly white British donor set with more females was recruited, and clonal diversity was possibly underestimated.

TCRdb's copy holds only in-frame clones and misses some; the assay was immunoSEQ multiplex PCR. In the table there are around 84,000 clones, 87% of which are singletons. V is TRBV7-9 and J is TRBJ2-1, with 11 positions matching TRBD2. Sequencing was performed on peripheral blood, taken on day 0 of AZD1222 vaccination. This TCR was sampled from an adult in good health. The CDR3 DNA reads as TGTGCCAGCATCCTCACTAGCGGGGGCCTCAATGAGCAGTTCTTC. Protein sequence: CASILTSGGLNEQFF.